These 24 T cell receptor beta chains were all obtained from the same sample, sequenced in a study of T cell responses to AZD1222 COVID-19 vaccine. TCRdb's copy holds only in-frame clones and misses some; the assay was immunoSEQ multiplex PCR. The table records around 80,000 clones, roughly 88% of them present only once. Sequenced material: peripheral blood, taken 28 days after the second AZD1222 dose. The receptors stem from an adult who received the AZD1222 COVID-19 vaccine.

This rearrangement joins TRBV28 to TRBJ2-7, with 14 bases that match TRBD2. Looked up from germline, CDR1 is MDHEN and CDR2 is SYDVKM. V trimming: 2 bases; J trimming: 0 bases; junction bases outside the gene matches: 9. The CDR3 spans 19 residues. CDR3 DNA sequence: TGTGCCAGCAGTTTAGCTGGAGGACTAGCGGGGGGCCCCTCCTACGAGCAGTACTTC. Residues: CASSLAGGLAGGPSYEQYF.

This rearrangement joins TRBV28 to TRBJ2-1; D tentatively reads TRBD1 or TRBD2 (5 bases each). The CDR3 is 19 residues long. V was pared by 3 bases and J by 2 bases, with 23 bases between. Germline CDR1 MDHEN, CDR2 SYDVKM. CDR3 residues: CASSFLSFRGRNPYNEQFF. CDR3 nucleotide sequence: TGTGCCAGCAGTTTTCTCTCTTTCCGGGGCAGGAACCCCTACAATGAGCAGTTCTTC.

The chain is built from TRBV5-6 and TRBJ1-3, with unresolved D. Germline V gives CDR1 SGHDT, CDR2 YYEEEE. V was clipped by 6 bases and J by 6 bases, with 16 bases between them. There are 14 residues in the CDR3. The CDR3 region is CASTNVNVENTIYF. CDR3 DNA sequence: TGTGCCAGCACCAACGTCAATGTAGAAAACACCATATATTTT.

The rearrangement uses TRBV19 and TRBJ1-2, with TRBD1 as a possible D gene (5 bases). V lost 7 bases, J lost 3 bases, and 9 bases lay in between. Germline V gene data show CDR1 as LNHDA and CDR2 as SQIVND (reference sequence). There are 12 residues in the CDR3. The CDR3 nucleotides are TGTGCCAGTAATTTCAGGGACTATGGCTACACCTTC. Amino acids: CASNFRDYGYTF. Drawing the rest from reference TRBV19 and TRBJ1-2, the complete variable domain is DGGITQSPKYLFRKEGQNVTLSCEQNLNHDAMYWYRQDPGQGLRLIYYSQIVNDFQKGDIAEGYSVSREKKESFPLTVTSAQKNPTAFYLCASNFRDYGYTFGSGTRLTVV.

V and J are TRBV5-4 and TRBJ2-3; 9 nucleotides match TRBD2. The CDR3 contains 17 residues. Per the germline V gene, CDR1 is SGHNT and CDR2 is YYREEE (reference sequence). J was trimmed by 0 bases and V by 5 bases; bases with no gene match: 10. The CDR3 spells CASSSPSSGVSTDTQYF. The CDR3 DNA reads TGTGCCAGCAGTTCCCCCTCTAGCGGGGTTAGCACAGATACGCAGTATTTT.

This chain uses TRBV9 with TRBJ2-3, with TRBD2 matching over 9 bases. With V trimmed by 1 base and J by 2 bases, 8 bases remained unmatched. The CDR3 runs 17 residues. Germline CDR1 and CDR2: SGDLS and YYNGEE. For the CDR3, the DNA is TGTGCCAGCAGCGTAATAGGAAGCGGGGGGCCCACAGATACGCAGTATTTT. This codes for CASSVIGSGGPTDTQYF.

J is TRBJ1-1 and V is TRBV19; D remains unclear. This CDR3 is built from 12 residues. CDR1 LNHDA and CDR2 SQIVND come from the germline V gene (reference sequence). Trimming cost V 3 bases and J 8 bases, with 10 bases left between them. CDR3 loop: CASSIVFGEAFF. The DNA for the CDR3 is TGTGCCAGTAGTATTGTCTTCGGAGAAGCTTTCTTT. The full variable domain, its missing parts supplied by reference TRBV19 and TRBJ1-1, is DGGITQSPKYLFRKEGQNVTLSCEQNLNHDAMYWYRQDPGQGLRLIYYSQIVNDFQKGDIAEGYSVSREKKESFPLTVTSAQKNPTAFYLCASSIVFGEAFFGQGTRLTVV.

The chain recombines TRBV11-2 with TRBJ2-3, with TRBD2 as a possible D gene (7 bases). This CDR3 comprises 15 residues. The ends were cut back, 2 bases at V and 1 base at J, with 10 bases in the middle. Germline V gives CDR1 SGHAT, CDR2 FQNNGV. The CDR3 reads CASSLRRGRTDTQYF. The CDR3 DNA reads TGTGCCAGCAGCTTAAGGCGGGGGCGCACAGATACGCAGTATTTT.

The chain couples TRBV5-4 to TRBJ2-5; D remains ambiguous. CDR1 SGHNT and CDR2 YYREEE come from the germline V gene (reference sequence). Trimming left V 0 bases short and J 1 base short, with 7 bases between. The CDR3 loop spans 14 amino acids. CDR3 protein: CASSLVYGQETQYF. The CDR3 DNA reads as TGTGCCAGCAGCTTGGTGTACGGCCAAGAGACCCAGTACTTC.

The gene calls are TRBV7-9 and TRBJ2-7; D is unresolved. With 1 base removed from V and 6 bases from J, the gap between germline ends came to 16 bases. The CDR3 has 15 amino acids. From germline, CDR1 is SEHNR and CDR2 FQNEAQ (reference sequence). For the CDR3, the DNA is TGTGCCAGCAGCTTAGGGGCTTGGGATTACGGCGAGCAGTACTTC. This codes for CASSLGAWDYGEQYF. Using reference TRBV7-9 and TRBJ2-7 for the parts outside the CDR3, the full variable domain is DTGVSQNPRHKITKRGQNVTFRCDPISEHNRLYWYRQTLGQGPEFLTYFQNEAQLEKSRLLSDRFSAERPKGSFSTLEIQRTEQGDSAMYLCASSLGAWDYGEQYFGPGTRLTVT.

The rearrangement joins TRBV5-4 to TRBJ2-1, with D maybe TRBD2 (5 bases). The germline V gene encodes CDR1 SGHNT and CDR2 YYREEE (reference sequence). This CDR3 has 15 amino acids. With 1 base removed from V and 3 bases from J, the gap between germline ends came to 11 bases. The CDR3 here is CASSLRGRLYNEQFF. In DNA form, the CDR3 reads TGTGCCAGCAGCTTGAGAGGGCGTCTCTACAATGAGCAGTTCTTC.

This clone was recorded once. The V call is TRBV25-1, the J call TRBJ2-5, with a weak D call TRBD2 (5 bases). This CDR3 is built from 15 residues. V lost 3 bases and J lost 2, with 13 bases in between. The germline CDR1 and CDR2 sequences are MGHDK and SYGVNS. This chain's CDR3 is CASSDAGELQETQYF. CDR3 bases: TGTGCCAGCAGTGATGCCGGGGAGTTACAAGAGACCCAGTACTTC.

The chain combines TRBV10-2 with TRBJ2-5; 7 bases fit TRBD1. This CDR3 has 13 amino acids. V shed 6 bases and J 2 bases; nucleotides not matched to a gene: 3. CDR1 and CDR2 from the germline V gene are WSHSY and SAAADI. In DNA, the CDR3 is TGCGCCAGCAGGGGGACAGAGCAAGAGACCCAGTACTTC. It codes for CASRGTEQETQYF.

The chain couples TRBV5-1 to TRBJ2-6, with 7 bases that match TRBD2. Germline V lookup: CDR1 SGHRS, CDR2 YFSETQ. Trimming at V came to 3 bases and at J to 0 bases, leaving 12 bases not matched to a gene. The length of the CDR3 is 19 residues. CDR3 loop: CASSSRLGGGSSGANVLTF. As DNA, the CDR3 is TGCGCCAGCAGCTCCCGCCTTGGGGGGGGTAGCTCTGGGGCCAACGTCCTGACTTTC.

The genes are TRBV6-5 and TRBJ1-2; 8 positions agree with TRBD1. The CDR3 is 14 amino acids. In germline, CDR1 is MNHEY, CDR2 SVGAGI. Unmatched junction bases numbered 9, after V lost 5 bases and J lost 7 bases. CDR3 residues: CASSRGQGRRGYTF. The CDR3 DNA reads TGTGCCAGCAGTAGAGGACAGGGTAGACGTGGCTACACCTTC.

The chain couples TRBV19 to TRBJ1-3; D possibly corresponds to TRBD1 (5 bases). This CDR3 is 12 amino acids long. Germline CDR1 is LNHDA and CDR2 is SQIVND (reference sequence). Trimming took 3 bases from V and 12 from J, leaving 12 bases between them. DNA of the CDR3: TGTGCCAGTAGTATCCAGGGAGCCCTCATATATTTT. Its translation is CASSIQGALIYF.

The chain recombines TRBV4-2 with TRBJ2-3, with a tentative D call TRBD2 (7 bases). Trimming removed 4 bases from V and 2 bases from J, with 13 bases in between. In germline, CDR1 is LGHNA, CDR2 YNFKEQ. This CDR3 is 15 amino acids long. DNA for the CDR3: TGTGCCAGCAGCCCTTGGGGGGGCTTCACAGATACGCAGTATTTT. Encoded protein: CASSPWGGFTDTQYF.

V gene TRBV6-5 combines with J gene TRBJ1-6; possibly TRBD1 for D (6 bases). Per the germline V gene, CDR1 is MNHEY and CDR2 is SVGAGI. The germline V and J ends were trimmed by 6 bases and 10 bases, with 13 bases remaining between them. The CDR3 covers 13 residues. CDR3 protein: CASSPQGNSPLHF. The CDR3 coding sequence is TGTGCCAGCAGCCCCCAGGGGAACTCACCCCTCCACTTT.

The chain recombines TRBV3-1 (or the pseudogene TRBV3-2) with TRBJ1-1; D is ambiguous. Trimming removed 0 bases at V and 7 bases at J, with 12 bases between. CDR3 length equals 14 residues. Germline CDR1 reads LGHDT; CDR2 reads YNNKEL (reference sequence). This CDR3 is CASSQEGESGEAFF. In nucleotides, the CDR3 is TGTGCCAGCAGCCAAGAAGGAGAGTCGGGTGAAGCTTTCTTT.

This clone was seen once. The rearrangement uses TRBV9 and TRBJ1-2; D remains unclear. Between the trimmed V and J ends, which lost 0 bases and 5 bases, there was a span of 11 bases. This CDR3 is built from 14 residues. Germline loops: CDR1 SGDLS, CDR2 YYNGEE. The CDR3 DNA follows: TGTGCCAGCAGCGTAGAGGTGAATGGGTATGGCTACACCTTC. It specifies CASSVEVNGYGYTF.

The chain carries TRBV28 and TRBJ1-4; TRBD1 agrees at 8 bases. Per the germline V gene, CDR1 is MDHEN and CDR2 is SYDVKM. With V trimmed by 7 bases and J by 7 bases, 11 bases remained unmatched. This CDR3 spans 15 amino acids. The CDR3 DNA sequence: TGTGCCAGCACCCCCCCCGGAACAGGGGGTGAAAAACTGTTTTTT. Its protein is CASTPPGTGGEKLFF.

This clone was detected a few times. This rearrangement joins TRBV6-1 to TRBJ2-7; a weak D match, TRBD2 (6 bases). V lost 2 bases and J 7 bases, leaving 9 bases between the germline ends. Germline V gene lookup returns CDR1 MNHNS and CDR2 SASEGT. The CDR3 is 12 amino acids. The CDR3 nucleotides are TGTGCCAGCAGTGAATGGAGGGCAGAGCAGTACTTC. It is translated as CASSEWRAEQYF.

In its sample, this clone was seen once. The chain carries TRBV5-8 and TRBJ2-6; D might be TRBD1 (5 bases). The CDR3 runs 16 residues. Trimming stripped 2 bases from V and 0 bases from J, with 9 bases between. CDR1 and CDR2 (germline): SGHTS, YDEGEE. The CDR3 reads CASSFHQGSGANVLTF. CDR3 in DNA: TGTGCCAGCAGCTTCCACCAGGGCTCTGGGGCCAACGTCCTGACTTTC. The full variable domain, its missing parts supplied by reference TRBV5-8 and TRBJ2-6, is EAGVTQSPTHLIKTRGQQATLRCSPISGHTSVYWYQQALGLGLQFLLWYDEGEERNRGNFPPRFSGRQFPNYSSELNVNALELEDSALYLCASSFHQGSGANVLTFGAGSRLTVL.

With regard to this clone: One end of the junction does not line up with germline, which may come from a read error. This chain links TRBV25-1 with TRBJ2-7, with 11 nucleotides matching TRBD1. This CDR3 spans 12 amino acids. CDR1 is MGHDK, CDR2 SYGVNS, per germline. This chain's CDR3 is CASSDPGQGVCF. The CDR3, as DNA: TGTGCCAGCAGTGACCCGGGACAGGGGGTTTGCTTC.